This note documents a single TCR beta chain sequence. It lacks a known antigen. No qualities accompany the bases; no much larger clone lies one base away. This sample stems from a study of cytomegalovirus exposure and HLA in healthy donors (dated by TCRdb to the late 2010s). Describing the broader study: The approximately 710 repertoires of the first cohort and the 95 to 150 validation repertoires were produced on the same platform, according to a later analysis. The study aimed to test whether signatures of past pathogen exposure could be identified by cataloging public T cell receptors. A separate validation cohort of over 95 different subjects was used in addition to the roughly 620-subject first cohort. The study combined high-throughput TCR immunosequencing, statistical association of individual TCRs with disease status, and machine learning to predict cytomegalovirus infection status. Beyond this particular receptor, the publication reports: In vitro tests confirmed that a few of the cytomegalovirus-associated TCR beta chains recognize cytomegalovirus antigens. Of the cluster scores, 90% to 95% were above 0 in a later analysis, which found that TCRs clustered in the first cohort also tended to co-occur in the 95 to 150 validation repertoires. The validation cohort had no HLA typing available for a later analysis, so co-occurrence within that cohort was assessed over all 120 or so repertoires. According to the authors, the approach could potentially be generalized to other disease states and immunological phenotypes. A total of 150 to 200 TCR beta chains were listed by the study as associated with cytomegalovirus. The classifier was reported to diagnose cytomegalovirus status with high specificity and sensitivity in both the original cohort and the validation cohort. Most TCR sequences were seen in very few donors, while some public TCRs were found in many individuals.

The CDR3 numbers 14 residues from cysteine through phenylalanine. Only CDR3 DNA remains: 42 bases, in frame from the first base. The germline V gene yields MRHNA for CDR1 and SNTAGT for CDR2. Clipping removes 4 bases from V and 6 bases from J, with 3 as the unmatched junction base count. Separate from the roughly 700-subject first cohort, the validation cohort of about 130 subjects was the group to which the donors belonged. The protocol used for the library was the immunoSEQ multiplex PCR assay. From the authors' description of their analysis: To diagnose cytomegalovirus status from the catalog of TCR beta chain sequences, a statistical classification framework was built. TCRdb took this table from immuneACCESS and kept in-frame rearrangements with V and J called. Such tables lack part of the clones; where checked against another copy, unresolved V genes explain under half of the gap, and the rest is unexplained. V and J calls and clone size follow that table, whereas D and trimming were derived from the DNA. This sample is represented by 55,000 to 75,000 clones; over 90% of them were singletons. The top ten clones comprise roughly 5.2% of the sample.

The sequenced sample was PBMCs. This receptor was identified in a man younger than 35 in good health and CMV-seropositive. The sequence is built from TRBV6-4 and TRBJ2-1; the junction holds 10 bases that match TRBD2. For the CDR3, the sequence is CASSAASGGNEQFF. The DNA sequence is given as TGTGCCAGCAGTGCAGCTAGCGGGGGCAATGAGCAGTTCTTC.